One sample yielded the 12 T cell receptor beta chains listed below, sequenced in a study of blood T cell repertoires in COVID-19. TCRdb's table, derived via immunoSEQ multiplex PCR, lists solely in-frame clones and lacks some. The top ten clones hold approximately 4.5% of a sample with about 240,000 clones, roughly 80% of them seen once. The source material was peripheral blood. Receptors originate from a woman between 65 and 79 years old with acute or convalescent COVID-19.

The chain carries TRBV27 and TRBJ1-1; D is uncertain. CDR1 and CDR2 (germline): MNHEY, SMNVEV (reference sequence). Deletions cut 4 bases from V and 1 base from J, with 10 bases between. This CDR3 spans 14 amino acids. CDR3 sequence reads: CASSSLGRNTEAFF. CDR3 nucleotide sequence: TGTGCCAGCAGTTCCCTAGGAAGGAACACTGAAGCTTTCTTT.

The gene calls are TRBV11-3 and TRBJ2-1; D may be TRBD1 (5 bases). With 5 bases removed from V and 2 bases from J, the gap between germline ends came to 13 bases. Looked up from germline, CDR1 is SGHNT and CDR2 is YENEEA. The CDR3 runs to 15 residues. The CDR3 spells CASSPQGSAYNEQFF. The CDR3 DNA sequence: TGTGCCAGCAGCCCCCAGGGATCCGCCTACAATGAGCAGTTCTTC.

In DNA, the CDR3 is TGTGCCAGCAGCGTAGCTACTAGCGTTTACAATGAGCAGTTCTTC. It encodes CASSVATSVYNEQFF. The V gene is TRBV9, the J gene TRBJ2-1; TRBD2 agrees at 7 bases. V shed 0 bases and J 4 bases; nucleotides not matched to a gene: 4. CDR1 SGDLS and CDR2 YYNGEE come from the germline V gene. The CDR3 loop spans 15 amino acids.

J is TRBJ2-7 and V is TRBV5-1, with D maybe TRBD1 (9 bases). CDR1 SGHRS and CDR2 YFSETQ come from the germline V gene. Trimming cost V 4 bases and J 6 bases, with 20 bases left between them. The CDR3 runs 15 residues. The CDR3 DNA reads TGCGCCAGCAGCCTCTTACAGGGGGCGGGAGGCGAGCAGTACTTC. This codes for CASSLLQGAGGEQYF.

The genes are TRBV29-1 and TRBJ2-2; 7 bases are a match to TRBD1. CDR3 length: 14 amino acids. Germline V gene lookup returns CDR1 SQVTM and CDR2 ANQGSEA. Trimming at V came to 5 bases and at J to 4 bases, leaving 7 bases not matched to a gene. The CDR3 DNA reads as TGCAGCGTTTCGAGGGGGCTAAGCACCGGGGAGCTGTTTTTT. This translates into CSVSRGLSTGELFF.

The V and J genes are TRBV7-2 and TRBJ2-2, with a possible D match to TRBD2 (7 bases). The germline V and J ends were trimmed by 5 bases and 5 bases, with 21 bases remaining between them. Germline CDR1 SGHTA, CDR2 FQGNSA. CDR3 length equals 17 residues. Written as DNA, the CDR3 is TGTGCCAGCAGCACACCAACCGGGGGGCCAAGGACCGGGGAGCTGTTTTTT. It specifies CASSTPTGGPRTGELFF.

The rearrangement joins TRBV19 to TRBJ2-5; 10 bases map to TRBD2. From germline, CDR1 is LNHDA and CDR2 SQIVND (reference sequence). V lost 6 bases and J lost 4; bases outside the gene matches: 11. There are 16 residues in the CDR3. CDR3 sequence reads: CASSRGVAGGAETQYF. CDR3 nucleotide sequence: TGTGCCAGTAGCAGAGGGGTAGCGGGGGGTGCAGAGACCCAGTACTTC.

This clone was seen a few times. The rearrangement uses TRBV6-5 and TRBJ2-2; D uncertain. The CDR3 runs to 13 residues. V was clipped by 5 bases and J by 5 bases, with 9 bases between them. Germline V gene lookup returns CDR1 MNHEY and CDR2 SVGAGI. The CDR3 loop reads CASSTVRTGELFF. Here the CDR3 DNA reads TGTGCCAGCAGTACCGTCAGAACCGGGGAGCTGTTTTTT.

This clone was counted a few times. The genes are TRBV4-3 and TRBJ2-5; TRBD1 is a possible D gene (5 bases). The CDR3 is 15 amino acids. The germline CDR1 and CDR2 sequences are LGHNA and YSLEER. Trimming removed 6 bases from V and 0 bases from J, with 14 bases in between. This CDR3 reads CASSFGRADQETQYF. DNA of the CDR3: TGCGCCAGCAGTTTCGGCAGGGCCGACCAAGAGACCCAGTACTTC.

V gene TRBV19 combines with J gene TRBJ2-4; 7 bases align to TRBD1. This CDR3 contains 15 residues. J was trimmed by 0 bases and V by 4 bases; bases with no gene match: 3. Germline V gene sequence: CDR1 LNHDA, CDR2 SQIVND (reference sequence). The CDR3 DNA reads TGTGCCAGTAGTACCAGACAGGGAGCCAAAAACATTCAGTACTTC. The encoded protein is CASSTRQGAKNIQYF. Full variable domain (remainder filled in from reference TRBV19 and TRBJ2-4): DGGITQSPKYLFRKEGQNVTLSCEQNLNHDAMYWYRQDPGQGLRLIYYSQIVNDFQKGDIAEGYSVSREKKESFPLTVTSAQKNPTAFYLCASSTRQGAKNIQYFGAGTRLSVL.

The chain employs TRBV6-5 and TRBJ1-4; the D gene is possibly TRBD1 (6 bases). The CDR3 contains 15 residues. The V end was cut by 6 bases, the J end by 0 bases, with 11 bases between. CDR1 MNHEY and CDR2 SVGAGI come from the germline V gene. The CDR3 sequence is CASSRTGTTNEKLFF. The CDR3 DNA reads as TGTGCCAGCAGCCGAACAGGGACAACTAATGAAAAACTGTTTTTT.

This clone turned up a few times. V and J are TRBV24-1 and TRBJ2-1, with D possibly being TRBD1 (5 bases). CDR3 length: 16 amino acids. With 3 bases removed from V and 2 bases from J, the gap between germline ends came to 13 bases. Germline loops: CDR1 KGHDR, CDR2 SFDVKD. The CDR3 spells CATSDVTRAPYNEQFF. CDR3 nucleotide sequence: TGTGCCACCAGTGATGTGACCAGGGCCCCCTACAATGAGCAGTTCTTC.